This entry lists 21 T cell receptor beta chains sequenced from one sample in a study of blood T cell repertoires in COVID-19. Method: immunoSEQ multiplex PCR; TCRdb's copy keeps in-frame clones and lacks some. The profile shows about 330,000 clones, roughly 87% of them singletons. The sequencing sample was made of PBMCs or T cells enriched from blood (not recorded which). The receptors derive from a young woman who had recovered from COVID-19.

This chain connects TRBV10-2 to TRBJ2-7, with a possible D match to TRBD2 (6 bases). The CDR3 has 12 residues. Germline V gene sequence: CDR1 WSHSY, CDR2 SAAADI. V lost 9 bases, J lost 3 bases, and 12 bases lay in between. The CDR3 protein is CASRDFIYEQYF. CDR3 in DNA: TGCGCCAGTAGGGACTTCATCTACGAGCAGTACTTC.

This chain uses TRBV25-1 with TRBJ2-3, with a tentative D call TRBD2 (6 bases). V was pared by 3 bases and J by 5 bases, with 9 bases between. The CDR3 contains 13 residues. Germline loops: CDR1 MGHDK, CDR2 SYGVNS. The CDR3 here is CASSEGGVDTQYF. The CDR3, as DNA: TGTGCCAGCAGTGAGGGGGGAGTAGATACGCAGTATTTT.

V usage is TRBV27 and J usage is TRBJ1-2; D gene uncertain. Germline-derived CDR1 and CDR2 are MNHEY and SMNVEV (reference sequence). Trimming removed 8 bases at V and 8 bases at J, with 18 bases between. The CDR3 sequence is 13 residues long. This CDR3 reads CASGLTPNAGYTF. CDR3 coding DNA: TGTGCCAGCGGGCTAACCCCTAACGCGGGCTACACCTTC.

This chain links TRBV30 with TRBJ1-5; D is ambiguous. Germline assignment: CDR1 GTSNPN and CDR2 SVGIG (reference sequence). Trimming took 0 bases from V and 2 from J, leaving 8 bases between them. CDR3 length equals 14 residues. CDR3 protein: CAWSVLGGNQPQHF. The CDR3 DNA reads as TGTGCCTGGAGTGTATTAGGAGGCAATCAGCCCCAGCATTTT. The variable domain in full, with the rest retrieved from reference TRBV30 and TRBJ1-5, is SQTIHQWPATLVQPVGSPLSLECTVEGTSNPNLYWYRQAAGRGLQLLFYSVGIGQISSEVPQNLSASRPQDRQFILSSKKLLLSDSGFYLCAWSVLGGNQPQHFGDGTRLSIL.

This chain connects TRBV24-1 to TRBJ1-5, with 7 bases fitting TRBD1. The CDR3 contains 15 residues. V gave up 4 bases and J gave up 2 bases; unmatched junction bases: 4. Germline V CDR1 and CDR2: KGHDR, SFDVKD. CDR3 sequence: CATSDSGQGNQPQHF. The CDR3 nucleotides are TGTGCCACCAGTGACTCAGGACAGGGCAATCAGCCCCAGCATTTT.

The chain carries TRBV5-1 and TRBJ1-2; 11 positions agree with TRBD1. J was trimmed by 2 bases and V by 3 bases; bases with no gene match: 3. There are 15 residues in the CDR3. Germline V gives CDR1 SGHRS, CDR2 YFSETQ. This CDR3 is CASSSGQGDNYGYTF. As DNA, the CDR3 is TGCGCCAGCAGCTCGGGACAGGGGGACAACTATGGCTACACCTTC. The full variable domain, completed using reference TRBV5-1 and TRBJ1-2, is KAGVTQTPRYLIKTRGQQVTLSCSPISGHRSVSWYQQTPGQGLQFLFEYFSETQRNKGNFPGRFSGRQFSNSRSEMNVSTLELGDSALYLCASSSGQGDNYGYTFGSGTRLTVV.

The rearrangement uses TRBV28 and TRBJ2-7; D uncertain. V gave up 5 bases and J gave up 3 bases, with 11 bases separating them. Germline CDR1 MDHEN, CDR2 SYDVKM. This CDR3 has 13 residues. Here the CDR3 DNA reads TGTGCCAGCAGTCCCCCCCACAGCTACGAGCAGTACTTC. Its translation: CASSPPHSYEQYF.

The chain employs TRBV4-3 and TRBJ2-7, with 7 bases lining up with TRBD1. The CDR3 contains 14 residues. The V gene's germline CDR1 is LGHNA and CDR2 YSLEER. Losses at the gene ends were 5 bases for V and 0 bases for J; bases not matched to a gene: 4. DNA of the CDR3: TGCGCCAGCAGCTTCGGACAGGACTCCTACGAGCAGTACTTC. This gives the protein CASSFGQDSYEQYF.

Only a few counts were recorded for this clone. J is TRBJ2-3 and V is TRBV9; 7 bases map to TRBD2. This CDR3 is 16 amino acids long. Looked up from germline, CDR1 is SGDLS and CDR2 is YYNGEE. J lost 6 bases, V lost 0 bases, and 10 bases had no gene match. The CDR3 spells CASSVEWRGSLDTQYF. The CDR3 DNA sequence: TGTGCCAGCAGCGTAGAATGGCGGGGGTCCCTTGATACGCAGTATTTT.

V and J are TRBV12-5 and TRBJ1-5; D may be TRBD1 (6 bases). This CDR3 comprises 14 residues. CDR1 is LGHNT and CDR2 is FRNRAP in the germline V gene. Trimming removed 1 base at V and 4 bases at J, with 8 bases between. In DNA, the CDR3 is TGTGCTAGTGGTTTGGCAGGGACAAATCAGCCCCAGCATTTT. Residues: CASGLAGTNQPQHF.

J is TRBJ1-5 and V is TRBV21-1; no DNA check was done on the table's D call, TRBD1. TRBV21-1 is marked as a pseudogene. This CDR3 comprises 18 residues. The CDR3 sequence: CASSKAVSGQAHNQPQHF. The CDR3 DNA reads TGTGCCAGCAGCAAAGCAGTCTCGGGACAGGCGCACAATCAGCCCCAGCATTTT.

The chain recombines TRBV10-3 with TRBJ1-1, with a weak D call TRBD1 (6 bases). Looked up from germline, CDR1 is ENHRY and CDR2 is SYGVKD. This CDR3 contains 16 residues. Trimming removed 7 bases from V and 0 bases from J, with 18 bases in between. The CDR3 is CAITSGRGGLNTEAFF. DNA of the CDR3: TGTGCCATCACCTCAGGAAGAGGGGGTTTGAACACTGAAGCTTTCTTT.

A remark on this clone: The conserved closing phenylalanine or tryptophan is absent in this CDR3, likely reflecting a read error. The limits of the CDR3 on the DNA are not certain, so only TCRdb's listed CDR3 is given. V is TRBV13 and J is TRBJ2-7; the table's D gene call, TRBD2, was not cross checked with the DNA. Germline V gene lookup returns CDR1 PRHDT and CDR2 FYEKMQ (reference sequence). The CDR3 adds up to 10 amino acids, both ends counted. The CDR3 sequence is CASSSPLELL.

The chain has TRBV5-1 and TRBJ2-5; D is perhaps TRBD1 (5 bases). In germline, CDR1 is SGHRS, CDR2 YFSETQ. The CDR3 has 14 amino acids. V gave up 3 bases and J gave up 5 bases, with 14 bases separating them. The chain's CDR3 is CASSWTQSEETQYF. The CDR3 DNA sequence: TGCGCCAGCAGCTGGACACAGTCGGAGGAGACCCAGTACTTC. The full variable domain, with the rest looked up from reference TRBV5-1 and TRBJ2-5, is KAGVTQTPRYLIKTRGQQVTLSCSPISGHRSVSWYQQTPGQGLQFLFEYFSETQRNKGNFPGRFSGRQFSNSRSEMNVSTLELGDSALYLCASSWTQSEETQYFGPGTRLLVL.

This sequence joins TRBV19 and TRBJ1-1; possibly TRBD1 for D (6 bases). Deletions cut 3 bases from V and 3 bases from J, with 11 bases between. Germline assignment: CDR1 LNHDA and CDR2 SQIVND (reference sequence). This CDR3 spans 14 amino acids. In nucleotides, the CDR3 is TGTGCCAGTAGTATCCGACAGGACTACACTGAAGCTTTCTTT. Translated: CASSIRQDYTEAFF.

V gene TRBV2 combines with J gene TRBJ2-7; the match to TRBD2 covers 12 bases. The CDR3 is 15 amino acids. With V trimmed by 5 bases and J by 0 bases, 2 bases remained unmatched. Germline-derived CDR1 and CDR2 are SNHLY and FYNNEI. CDR3 sequence: CASSPTSGSSYEQYF. CDR3 sequence (DNA): TGTGCCAGCAGTCCGACTAGCGGGAGCTCCTACGAGCAGTACTTC.

The V call is TRBV6-2 or TRBV6-3, the J call TRBJ2-7; possible D gene TRBD1, 5 bases. CDR1 is MNHEY and CDR2 is SVGEGT in the germline V gene. Trimming stripped 2 bases from V and 4 bases from J, with 9 bases between. The CDR3 spans 13 residues. The CDR3 DNA reads TGTGCCAGCAGTTACAGGGGTGGATACGAGCAGTACTTC. Residues: CASSYRGGYEQYF.

The chain combines TRBV7-2 with TRBJ1-1; a possible D gene is TRBD1 (5 bases). Germline V gives CDR1 SGHTA, CDR2 FQGNSA. The CDR3 length is 14 residues. V was clipped by 1 base and J by 0 bases, with 6 bases between them. The CDR3 coding sequence is TGTGCCAGCAGCTTAGGACAGTTGAACACTGAAGCTTTCTTT. Protein product: CASSLGQLNTEAFF.

This clone was counted a few times. The chain has TRBV7-6 and TRBJ2-2; 9 positions match TRBD1. This CDR3 spans 17 amino acids. Germline V gene sequence: CDR1 SGHVS, CDR2 FNYEAQ. The ends lost 0 bases at V and 5 bases at J; junction bases unmatched: 7. The CDR3 here is CASSLASTGGWTGELFF. In DNA form, the CDR3 reads TGTGCCAGCAGCTTAGCCTCGACAGGGGGGTGGACCGGGGAGCTGTTTTTT.

The J gene is TRBJ1-2, the V gene TRBV7-9; D unresolved. The length of the CDR3 is 14 residues. The germline V gene encodes CDR1 SEHNR and CDR2 FQNEAQ (reference sequence). Trimming left V 1 base short and J 4 bases short, with 10 bases between. For the CDR3, the DNA is TGTGCCAGCAGCTTAGGTGAGCCATTCTATGGCTACACCTTC. This translates into CASSLGEPFYGYTF.

The chain employs TRBV28 and TRBJ2-7; the D gene is possibly TRBD2 (5 bases). Germline CDR1 MDHEN, CDR2 SYDVKM. The CDR3 length is 14 residues. Between the trimmed V and J ends, which lost 7 bases and 2 bases, there was a span of 15 bases. CDR3: CASTLSGGTYEQYF. The CDR3 DNA reads TGTGCCAGCACCCTCTCAGGAGGTACCTACGAGCAGTACTTC.